This T cell receptor (beta chain) came from a study of T cell responses to AZD1222 COVID-19 vaccine. Background on the study: Second-dose intervals of approximately 4 or approximately 12 weeks were pooled. Notes on the study in general: Repertoires in all cases were sampled only once the peak T cell response had passed. Among the donors, most were white British and more were female, and clonal diversity was possibly underestimated. Rises in breadth and depth of Spike-specific TCRs came after two AZD1222 doses.

The V gene's germline CDR1 is MGHRA and CDR2 YSYEKL. J gave up 0 bases and V 4 bases, and 4 bases lay outside the gene matches. The length of the CDR3 is 15 residues. As to this clone: The antigen is undetermined.

The data were produced by immunoSEQ multiplex PCR, yet TCRdb's version contains in-frame clones alone and is incomplete. Among about 120,000 clones listed, more than 75% were seen once. The sequence was collected from an adult in good health. This chain links TRBV4-1 with TRBJ1-1; 8 bases agree with TRBD1. The sequencing here drew on peripheral blood, taken on day 0 of AZD1222 vaccination. As DNA, the CDR3 is TGCGCCAGCAGCCTAGACAGGGGCTTGAACACTGAAGCTTTCTTT. Protein: CASSLDRGLNTEAFF.